A selection of T cell receptor beta chains follows, all from one sample in a study of blood T cell repertoires in COVID-19. Here immunoSEQ multiplex PCR was the method, and the copy in TCRdb shows in-frame clones only, minus some. The sample yields around 120,000 clones, over 65% seen once. Sequences were obtained from peripheral blood. The source of these receptors is a young man with acute or convalescent COVID-19. Each CDR3 is given with its conserved first and last residue. The D gene is left open where the match is weak. Clone size is not always given. Where it is, it says once, few, many or a class for expanded clones.

D	size	V	J	DNA	CDR3
TRBD2	-	TRBV19	TRBJ2-1	TGTGCCAGTAGTAGGGGGACTAGCGGGACCAGTTGGCAGTTCTTC	CASSRGTSGTSWQFF
TRBD1	-	TRBV3-1/TRBV3-2	TRBJ1-1	TGTGCCAGCAGCCAAAGGCCGACAGGGCGCACTGAAGCTTTCTTT	CASSQRPTGRTEAFF
TRBD1	-	TRBV25-1	TRBJ1-2	TGTGCCAGCAGTGGACCGGGACAGGGGATCTATGGCTACACCTTC	CASSGPGQGIYGYTF
-	-	TRBV7-9	TRBJ1-2	TGTGCCAGCAGCTTCATGGGGGGGAACTATGGCTACACCTTC	CASSFMGGNYGYTF
TRBD1	-	TRBV27	TRBJ1-2	TGTGCCAGCAGTTACCGAGGGGGCGGGTACTATGGCTACACCTTC	CASSYRGGGYYGYTF
-	few	TRBV5-1	TRBJ1-6	TGCGCCAGCAGCCCGGACAGTCCAAGCTCCTATAATTCACCCCTCCACTTT	CASSPDSPSSYNSPLHF
-	-	TRBV2	TRBJ1-1	TGTGCCAGCAGTGGTCAAGGACAAGGGGGCACTGAAGCTTTCTTT	CASSGQGQGGTEAFF
TRBD1	-	TRBV4-3	TRBJ2-7	TGCGCCAGCAGCCAGGATTCAGGGGGCAGGAACGAGCAGTACTTC	CASSQDSGGRNEQYF
-	-	TRBV6-1	TRBJ1-2	TGTGCCAGCAGTGAAGCGGAGGGCTATGGCTACACCTTC	CASSEAEGYGYTF
-	-	TRBV2	TRBJ1-1	TGTGCCAGCAGAAAAATAAAAACTGAAGCTTTCTTT	CASRKIKTEAFF
-	-	TRBV18	TRBJ1-4	TGTGCCAGCTCACACGAGATTTCGGTTAATGAAAAACTGTTTTTT	CASSHEISVNEKLFF
-	-	TRBV5-1	TRBJ2-3	TGCGCCAGCAGCTTGGGGGGAGGACCAGCAGCAGGCGCAGATACGCAGTATTTT	CASSLGGGPAAGADTQYF
-	-	TRBV5-5	TRBJ1-4	TGTGCCAGCAGCTCGCAGGGGTTGAGTAATGAAAAACTGTTTTTT	CASSSQGLSNEKLFF
TRBD1	-	TRBV5-4	TRBJ2-1	TGTGCCAGTAGGGACAGGAAATCCAATGAGCAGTTCTTC	CASRDRKSNEQFF
TRBD2	-	TRBV5-1	TRBJ2-1	TGCGCCAGCAGCTTAGAACCGGGACTAGCGGTTCAGGTAGGGCAGTTCTTC	CASSLEPGLAVQVGQFF
-	-	TRBV5-8	TRBJ1-5	TGTGCCAGCAGCTTGTACAGGGATCAGCCCCAGCATTTT	CASSLYRDQPQHF
TRBD1	-	TRBV7-9	TRBJ2-3	TGTGCCAGCAGCTTCCGCGGGACAGGCGCAGATACGCAGTATTTT	CASSFRGTGADTQYF
-	-	TRBV3-1/TRBV3-2	TRBJ1-1	TGTGCCAGCAGCCTACAGGGATGGAACACTGAAGCTTTCTTT	CASSLQGWNTEAFF
-	few	TRBV4-1	TRBJ1-1	TGCGCCAGCAGCCAAGAAACCCGGAGGTGGAACACTGAAGCTTTCTTT	CASSQETRRWNTEAFF
TRBD2	-	TRBV3-1/TRBV3-2	TRBJ2-1	TGTGCCAGCAGCCAATCTAGCGGGAGCTTGGTATACAATGAGCAGTTCTTC	CASSQSSGSLVYNEQFF
TRBD1	-	TRBV19	TRBJ1-4	TGTGCCAGTAGTCCGCAGACAGGGGAAAATGAAAAACTGTTTTTT	CASSPQTGENEKLFF
-	-	TRBV29-1	TRBJ2-1	TGCAGCGTTGTACAGGGGACTCCTGACAATGAGCAGTTCTTC	CSVVQGTPDNEQFF
-	-	TRBV10-3	TRBJ1-1	TGTGCCATCAGCGAGACACCCCGCGGAGCTTTCTTT	CAISETPRGAFF
TRBD1	-	TRBV6-2/TRBV6-3	TRBJ1-1	TGTGCCAGCACCCCCCTCTCGGACAGGGGAGAGGGGGACACTGAAGCTTTCTTT	CASTPLSDRGEGDTEAFF
-	-	TRBV29-1	TRBJ1-1	TGCAGCGTCCCCGGGTCCACACTCTTTAACACTGAAGCTTTCTTT	CSVPGSTLFNTEAFF
TRBD2	-	TRBV9	TRBJ2-5	TGTGCCAGCAGCGTAGGGCCAGCGGGAGGACCTCAAGAGACCCAGTACTTC	CASSVGPAGGPQETQYF
-	-	TRBV6-2/TRBV6-3	TRBJ2-7	TGTGCCAGCAGCACAAGTCTCAGAGGGGAGCAGTACTTC	CASSTSLRGEQYF
-	few	TRBV6-5	TRBJ1-5	TGTGCCAGCACCCCTCCTGGGGGGGGGCAGCCCCAGCATTTT	CASTPPGGGQPQHF
TRBD2	-	TRBV2	TRBJ2-3	TGTGCCAGCAGTGAAGGGGGAGGGACAGATACGCAGTATTTT	CASSEGGGTDTQYF
TRBD1	-	TRBV6-5	TRBJ1-5	TGTGCCAGCAGCCTGACAGGGCCGGGCAATCAGCCCCAGCATTTT	CASSLTGPGNQPQHF
TRBD2	-	TRBV18	TRBJ2-1	TGTGCCAGCTCATCTAGAAGCGGGGGGGCCTACAATGAGCAGTTCTTC	CASSSRSGGAYNEQFF
TRBD2	-	TRBV4-3	TRBJ2-1	TGCGCCAGCAGCCCCCCCAGCGGGGGGGCGGGGGAGCAGTTCTTC	CASSPPSGGAGEQFF
-	-	TRBV7-9	TRBJ1-1	TGTGCCAGCAGCTTATCGGCAGGGGTATTTGAAGCTTTCTTT	CASSLSAGVFEAFF
-	-	TRBV6-6	TRBJ1-5	TGTGCCAGCGAGGGAGGGAAGACCCATCTTCATCAGCCCCAGCATTTT	CASEGGKTHLHQPQHF
-	-	TRBV5-4	TRBJ2-3	TGTGCCAGCAGCTTGGAAGCGGTAAGCACAGATACGCAGTATTTT	CASSLEAVSTDTQYF
TRBD2	-	TRBV4-3	TRBJ2-7	TGCGCCAGCAGCCAAGTAGAGACTAGCGGGACTACCTACGAGCAGTACTTC	CASSQVETSGTTYEQYF
-	once	TRBV5-4	TRBJ2-7	TGTGCCAGCAGCTTGAGACAGGACTCCTACGAGCAGTACTTC	CASSLRQDSYEQYF
TRBD1	-	TRBV2	TRBJ1-6	TGTGCCAGCTCCTTCCGGGACAGTAATTCACCCCTCCACTTT	CASSFRDSNSPLHF
TRBD2	-	TRBV27	TRBJ2-2	TGTGCCAGCAGTCCTAGCGGCACCGGGGAGCTGTTTTTT	CASSPSGTGELFF
-	-	TRBV5-5	TRBJ2-1	TGTGCCAGCAGTTATACAGGTAGCTCCTACAATGAGCAGTTCTTC	CASSYTGSSYNEQFF
TRBD1	once	TRBV5-1	TRBJ2-1	TGCGCCAGCAGCTTGACAGGACAGGGGGCAAATGAGCAGTTCTTC	CASSLTGQGANEQFF
-	-	TRBV27	TRBJ2-2	TGTGCCAGCAGACAATCCCAGGGGCCCGGGGAGCTGTTTTTT	CASRQSQGPGELFF
TRBD1	-	TRBV19	TRBJ2-2	TGTGCCAGTAGTAGGACAGGGGTGACCGGGGAGCTGTTTTTT	CASSRTGVTGELFF
TRBD2	-	TRBV4-3	TRBJ2-3	TGCGCCAGCTCTGTTTTCGGAGCGGGGAACACAGATACGCAGTATTTT	CASSVFGAGNTDTQYF
-	-	TRBV6-1	TRBJ1-1	TGTGCCAGCAGTGAAATGGCCAGGGGGAACACTGAAGCTTTCTTT	CASSEMARGNTEAFF
-	once	TRBV21-1	TRBJ1-2	TGTGCCAGCAGCAGTGCACGATTTACAAGGGGTCACTATGGCTACACCTTC	CASSSARFTRGHYGYTF
-	once	TRBV12-3/TRBV12-4	TRBJ1-5	TGTGCCAGCAGTCCAAACGGTTGGCCCCAGCATTTT	CASSPNGWPQHF
-	-	TRBV21-1	TRBJ2-3	TGTGCCCGACAACTTAGGCGGGAGTCGTGGACCACAGATACGCAGTATTTT	CARQLRRESWTTDTQYF
TRBD1	-	TRBV30	TRBJ1-2	TGTGCCTGGCAGGGTATCACAGGGGAGGCTGGCTACACCTTC	CAWQGITGEAGYTF
-	-	TRBV21-1	TRBJ1-5	TGTGCCAGCAGCAAAGGGAAAGGGGGCGGATACGATCAGCCCCAGCATTTT	CASSKGKGGGYDQPQHF